A selection of T cell receptor beta chains follows, all from one sample in a study of blood T cell repertoires in COVID-19. The assay was immunoSEQ multiplex PCR, and TCRdb's table has in-frame clones only and misses some. The top ten hold around 5.9% of the sample, which has some 210,000 clones, around nine tenths seen once. Sequenced sample: peripheral blood. The receptor set was obtained from a woman aged 35 to 49 who had recovered from COVID-19. CDR3s include the opening cysteine and the closing phenylalanine or tryptophan. A D gene is named only where the DNA matches it firmly. Expanded clones get a size class; other rows say once, few or many, or leave the size out.

J: TRBJ2-1
size: once
D: TRBD2
V: TRBV30
DNA: TGTGCCTGGAGTCCGCTAGCGGGAGTCCTCTACAATGAGCAGTTCTTC
CDR3: CAWSPLAGVLYNEQFF

J: TRBJ2-7
size: -
D: TRBD2
V: TRBV27
DNA: TGTGCCAGCAGTTTATGGGGGGGCCTAGCGGGAGCCGAGCAGTACTTC
CDR3: CASSLWGGLAGAEQYF

J: TRBJ2-7
size: -
D: -
V: TRBV11-2
DNA: TGTGCCAGCAGCTTAGACCAGGGAACCGACGAGCAGTACTTC
CDR3: CASSLDQGTDEQYF

J: TRBJ2-2
size: -
D: -
V: TRBV19
DNA: TGTGCCAGTAGTGCCCTTGGAGCCGGGGAGCTGTTTTTT
CDR3: CASSALGAGELFF

J: TRBJ2-3
size: -
D: TRBD2
V: TRBV11-2
DNA: TGTGCCAGCAGCCTACGACTAGCCGCAGATACGCAGTATTTT
CDR3: CASSLRLAADTQYF

J: TRBJ1-2
size: -
D: TRBD1
V: TRBV6-2/TRBV6-3
DNA: TGTGCCAGCAGTGGAACAGGGGGGAGGAGCTACACCTTC
CDR3: CASSGTGGRSYTF

J: TRBJ2-7
size: -
D: TRBD2
V: TRBV6-1
DNA: TGTGCCAGCAGTGAAGCACGTAGCGGGAGAAACTACGAGCAGTACTTC
CDR3: CASSEARSGRNYEQYF

J: TRBJ1-1
size: -
D: -
V: TRBV11-2
DNA: TGTGCCAGCAGCTTAGGGCTGATCAGGAACACTGAAGCTTTCTTT
CDR3: CASSLGLIRNTEAFF

J: TRBJ2-5
size: -
D: -
V: TRBV5-5
DNA: TGTGCCAGCAGCGGCCCTCAAGAGACCCAGTACTTC
CDR3: CASSGPQETQYF

J: TRBJ1-1
size: -
D: -
V: TRBV29-1
DNA: TGCAGCGCCCGATCCTTCGGGACTGAAGCTTTCTTT
CDR3: CSARSFGTEAFF

J: TRBJ1-6
size: few
D: -
V: TRBV2
DNA: TGTGCCAGCACTGTGGACAGAAATTCACCCCTCCACTTT
CDR3: CASTVDRNSPLHF

J: TRBJ2-5
size: -
D: TRBD2
V: TRBV7-3
DNA: TGTGCCAGCAGCGCCCAATTAGCGGGAGTAAAGACCCAGTACTTC
CDR3: CASSAQLAGVKTQYF

J: TRBJ2-3
size: once
D: TRBD2
V: TRBV3-1/TRBV3-2
DNA: TGTGCCAGCAGCCCCCCTAGCGGGAACGGAGATACGCAGTATTTT
CDR3: CASSPPSGNGDTQYF

J: TRBJ2-1
size: -
D: TRBD2
V: TRBV4-2
DNA: TGTGCCAGCAGCTATAGCGGGAGCTCCTACAATGAGCAGTTCTTC
CDR3: CASSYSGSSYNEQFF

J: TRBJ1-2
size: many
D: -
V: TRBV7-8
DNA: TGTGCCAGCAGCTTATCCCGTACAGGGCCCATAAACTATGGCTACACCTTC
CDR3: CASSLSRTGPINYGYTF

J: TRBJ1-5
size: once
D: -
V: TRBV6-5
DNA: TGTGCCAGCAGTTACGGGCGGGGGGGGAATCAGCCCCAGCATTTT
CDR3: CASSYGRGGNQPQHF

J: TRBJ2-3
size: -
D: TRBD2
V: TRBV7-6
DNA: TGTGCCAGCAGCCGTGGGGGGGGGAACCTTGGGGACACAGATACGCAGTATTTT
CDR3: CASSRGGGNLGDTDTQYF

J: TRBJ2-1
size: -
D: TRBD2
V: TRBV6-1
DNA: TGTGCCAGCAGTGAGCGGACTAGCGGACTCAATGAGCAGTTCTTC
CDR3: CASSERTSGLNEQFF

J: TRBJ1-1
size: -
D: -
V: TRBV2
DNA: TGTGCCAGCAGTGAAAATAGAAACACTGAAGCTTTCTTT
CDR3: CASSENRNTEAFF

J: TRBJ1-1
size: -
D: -
V: TRBV19
DNA: TGTGCCACAGGACTGTCGCCCAACACTGAAGCTTTCTTT
CDR3: CATGLSPNTEAFF

J: TRBJ2-4
size: -
D: TRBD1
V: TRBV4-3
DNA: TGCGCCAGCAGCCAAGTAACCCCCCGGACAGGGAATTGGAACATTCAGTACTTC
CDR3: CASSQVTPRTGNWNIQYF

J: TRBJ2-7
size: -
D: TRBD2
V: TRBV28
DNA: TGTGCCAGCACCCTCGGACTAGCGGGAGTCTACGAGCAGTACTTC
CDR3: CASTLGLAGVYEQYF

J: TRBJ2-3
size: -
D: -
V: TRBV28
DNA: TGTGCCAGCCTCATCAGGGGCCCGGTAGACACAGATACGCAGTATTTT
CDR3: CASLIRGPVDTDTQYF